This T cell receptor beta chain originates from a study of blood T cell repertoires in COVID-19. Across the whole study: The study drew acute and convalescent COVID-19 samples from the United States, Italy and Spain. Sample material is recorded as cDNA or gDNA derived from T cells, B-cell-depleted T cells, or PBMCs.

The Seattle site enrolled patients during active infection and followed them longitudinally. As handled by the study authors: The assay estimated nucleated cells by amplifying reference gene primers. Produced via immunoSEQ multiplex PCR; TCRdb's table is partial and in-frame only. The V and J calls and clone size come from that table; D and trimming were worked out from the DNA. Altogether a few hundred thousand clones are present, roughly 86% being singletons, with the ten largest covering 5.2%. CDR1 and CDR2 (germline): LGHDT, YNNKEL (reference sequence). There are 11 residues in the CDR3. The germline V and J ends were trimmed by 4 bases and 3 bases, with 4 bases remaining between them.

Specimen: peripheral blood. This TCR came from a woman aged 55-69 years with COVID-19, enrolled during active disease. The chain has TRBV3-1 (or the pseudogene TRBV3-2) and TRBJ2-7; D is unclear. In DNA form, the CDR3 reads TGTGCCAGCAGCCGTAACTACGAGCAGTACTTC. Its protein is CASSRNYEQYF.